This T cell receptor beta chain is drawn from a study of blood T cell repertoires in COVID-19. Study information: Samples came from the United States, Italy and Spain, spanning acute and convalescent COVID-19. T cells, B-cell-depleted T cells, or PBMCs provided the cDNA or gDNA that served as material.

This CDR3 is built from 15 residues. V dropped 3 bases and J dropped 4; count of bases not matched to a gene: 6. Germline V lookup: CDR1 MNHNS, CDR2 SASEGT. Per the authors' pipeline: Amplifying reference gene primers gave estimates of nucleated cell counts. Clones were read by immunoSEQ multiplex PCR, and TCRdb kept only the in-frame ones, dropping some. The V and J calls and clone size were taken over from that table, and D and trimming were inferred from the DNA. Altogether 150,000 to 180,000 clones are present, roughly 88% being singletons, with the ten largest covering approximately 0.6%. A Seattle source enrolled patients during active infection and followed them longitudinally.

The clonotype was recovered from a man in his 60s with COVID-19, enrolled during active disease. The V and J genes are TRBV6-1 and TRBJ1-2; 9 bases align to TRBD1. Sequencing was done on a sample of peripheral blood. The CDR3 DNA sequence: TGTGCCAGCAGTGATTCGACAGGGGGTCTCTATGGCTACACCTTC. Translation: CASSDSTGGLYGYTF.